This T cell receptor (beta chain) was found in a study of blood T cell repertoires in COVID-19. Turning to the study itself: The study drew acute and convalescent COVID-19 samples from the United States, Italy and Spain. T cells, B-cell-depleted T cells, or PBMCs supplied cDNA or gDNA.

Libraries were prepared by immunoSEQ multiplex PCR; TCRdb keeps only in-frame clonotypes and omits some of them. Of roughly 250,000 clones detected, roughly 80% appear once; the ten largest clones hold roughly a tenth. Germline CDR1 reads SGHNT; CDR2 reads YYREEE (reference sequence). The ends lost 3 bases at V and 0 bases at J; junction bases unmatched: 3. CDR3 length: 15 residues. This sequence joins TRBV5-4 and TRBJ2-7; 10 positions match TRBD1. This receptor was taken from a woman older than 75 with acute or convalescent COVID-19. The sequenced sample consisted of peripheral blood. CDR3 loop: CASSYGQGDSYEQYF. DNA of the CDR3: TGTGCCAGCAGCTACGGACAGGGGGACTCCTACGAGCAGTACTTC.